The rows below give T cell receptor beta chains drawn from one sample of a study of blood T cell repertoires in COVID-19. Here immunoSEQ multiplex PCR was the method, and the copy in TCRdb shows in-frame clones only, minus some. The repertoire holds about 17,000 clones, with around 92% as singletons. The sequenced sample consisted of peripheral blood. The receptors originated from a human donor in a cohort sampled during active COVID-19. The CDR3 runs from the conserved cysteine through the conserved F or W. A D gene is named only where the DNA matches it firmly. Size tells how often a clone was seen (once, few, many) or the class of an expanded clone, and some rows leave it out.

V: TRBV3-1/TRBV3-2
J: TRBJ1-5
size: .
D: .
CDR3: CASSQTFQGLQPQHF
DNA: TGTGCCAGCAGCCAAACCTTTCAGGGGCTTCAGCCCCAGCATTTT

V: TRBV7-6
J: TRBJ2-5
size: .
D: TRBD2
CDR3: CASSSPSGGQETQYF
DNA: TGTGCCAGCAGCTCCCCCAGCGGGGGACAAGAGACCCAGTACTTC

V: TRBV20-1
J: TRBJ2-7
size: .
D: .
CDR3: CSASPPRYEQYF
DNA: TGCAGTGCTAGTCCCCCGAGGTACGAGCAGTACTTC

V: TRBV6-5
J: TRBJ2-7
size: .
D: .
CDR3: CASSYSFGGEQYF
DNA: TGTGCCAGCAGTTACTCGTTCGGGGGCGAGCAGTACTTC

V: TRBV27
J: TRBJ2-7
size: .
D: .
CDR3: CASSLRTGLTYEQYF
DNA: TGTGCCAGCAGCCTTCGGACGGGACTCACCTACGAGCAGTACTTC

V: TRBV4-2
J: TRBJ1-2
size: few
D: .
CDR3: CASSRGENYGYTF
DNA: TGTGCCAGCAGCCGGGGAGAAAACTATGGCTACACCTTC

V: TRBV9
J: TRBJ2-1
size: .
D: TRBD2
CDR3: CASSVGAGGYNEQFF
DNA: TGTGCCAGCAGCGTAGGCGCGGGGGGGTACAATGAGCAGTTCTTC

V: TRBV6-1
J: TRBJ2-4
size: .
D: .
CDR3: CASSEPGAAKNIQYF
DNA: TGTGCCAGCAGTGAACCCGGAGCCGCCAAAAACATTCAGTACTTC

V: TRBV25-1
J: TRBJ1-2
size: .
D: .
CDR3: CASSQPGGVRGYTF
DNA: TGTGCCAGCAGCCAACCAGGAGGGGTGCGCGGCTACACCTTC

V: TRBV15
J: TRBJ1-1
size: .
D: .
CDR3: CATSRQTGVGNTEAFF
DNA: TGTGCCACCAGCAGGCAAACCGGGGTGGGGAACACTGAAGCTTTCTTT